These T cell receptor beta chains were read from a single sample in a study of T cells in Graves' hyperthyroidism and ophthalmopathy. TCRdb redid the calling of the multiplex PCR reads with MiXCR, one entry per CDR3 protein. The sample holds 500,000 to 600,000 distinct CDR3 sequences, 46% seen once. The sequencing input was peripheral blood or thyroid tissue (not recorded which). These receptors all stem from a woman aged 18-30 years with Graves' hyperthyroidism. CDR3s include the opening cysteine and the closing phenylalanine or tryptophan. A D gene is named only where the DNA matches it firmly. Size is omitted from some rows. Given values are once, few, many or a class for expanded clones.

clone_size: NA
j_call: TRBJ2-3
v_call: TRBV20-1
cdr3_length: 15
d_call: TRBD2
cdr3_nt: TGCAGTGCTGACGATACTAGCGGGGGGACAGATACGCAGTATTTT
cdr3_aa: CSADDTSGGTDTQYF

clone_size: many
j_call: TRBJ1-4
v_call: TRBV5-8
cdr3_length: 15
d_call: NA
cdr3_nt: TGTGCCAGCAGCTTCGCCGGACAAGATAATGAAAAACTGTTTTTT
cdr3_aa: CASSFAGQDNEKLFF

clone_size: many
j_call: TRBJ2-7
v_call: TRBV20-1
cdr3_length: 16
d_call: TRBD1
cdr3_nt: TGCAGTGCGCCCCGATCTGGGACAGGGCGAGACTACGAGCAGTACTTC
cdr3_aa: CSAPRSGTGRDYEQYF

clone_size: NA
j_call: TRBJ1-4
v_call: TRBV20-1
cdr3_length: 12
d_call: NA
cdr3_nt: TGCAGTGCTAGAGGGTCGGATGAAAAACTGTTTTTT
cdr3_aa: CSARGSDEKLFF

clone_size: many
j_call: TRBJ1-2
v_call: TRBV27
cdr3_length: 14
d_call: NA
cdr3_nt: TGTGCCAGCAGTTTAGTAGGGTCCAACTATGGCTACACCTTC
cdr3_aa: CASSLVGSNYGYTF

clone_size: NA
j_call: TRBJ1-5
v_call: TRBV12-3/TRBV12-4
cdr3_length: 14
d_call: TRBD1
cdr3_nt: TGTGCCAGCAGTTTCCGCAGGGGGACTCAGCCCCAGCATTTT
cdr3_aa: CASSFRRGTQPQHF

clone_size: few
j_call: TRBJ2-5
v_call: TRBV18
cdr3_length: 13
d_call: NA
cdr3_nt: TGTGCCAGCTCACCAAGCCCTAGTGAGACCCAGTACTTC
cdr3_aa: CASSPSPSETQYF

clone_size: few
j_call: TRBJ2-7
v_call: TRBV29-1
cdr3_length: 15
d_call: TRBD2
cdr3_nt: TGCAGCGTTGAAGGACTAGCGGGAACTTTCTACGAGCAGTACTTC
cdr3_aa: CSVEGLAGTFYEQYF

clone_size: once
j_call: TRBJ1-2
v_call: TRBV29-1
cdr3_length: 13
d_call: NA
cdr3_nt: TGCAGCGTTGAAGATGACAATATCTATGGCTACACCTTC
cdr3_aa: CSVEDDNIYGYTF

clone_size: many
j_call: TRBJ1-1
v_call: TRBV4-3
cdr3_length: 16
d_call: NA
cdr3_nt: TGCGCCAGCAGCCAAGATCTAGGGGGTATGAACACTGAAGCTTTCTTT
cdr3_aa: CASSQDLGGMNTEAFF

clone_size: NA
j_call: TRBJ1-5
v_call: TRBV20-1
cdr3_length: 14
d_call: TRBD1
cdr3_nt: TGCAGTGCTACTACCGGGACAGGGTATCAGCCCCAGCATTTT
cdr3_aa: CSATTGTGYQPQHF

clone_size: NA
j_call: TRBJ2-5
v_call: TRBV10-3
cdr3_length: 15
d_call: TRBD1
cdr3_nt: TGTGCCATCAGGCAAACAGGGGAAGGGCAAGAGACCCAGTACTTC
cdr3_aa: CAIRQTGEGQETQYF

clone_size: NA
j_call: TRBJ1-1
v_call: TRBV7-8
cdr3_length: 14
d_call: NA
cdr3_nt: TGTGCCAGCAGCTTAATTTATGTGAACACTGGAGCTTTCTTT
cdr3_aa: CASSLIYVNTGAFF

clone_size: many
j_call: TRBJ2-7
v_call: TRBV11-2
cdr3_length: 12
d_call: NA
cdr3_nt: TGTGCCAGCAGCTGGGACGCTCGGGAGCAGTACTTC
cdr3_aa: CASSWDAREQYF

clone_size: few
j_call: TRBJ1-1
v_call: TRBV29-1
cdr3_length: 8
d_call: NA
cdr3_nt: TGCAGCGTTGTCGGGACACTCTTT
cdr3_aa: CSVVGTLF

clone_size: few
j_call: TRBJ1-2
v_call: TRBV27
cdr3_length: 13
d_call: NA
cdr3_nt: TGTGCCAGCAGTTTATCGGGGGGGGGAGGCTACACCTTC
cdr3_aa: CASSLSGGGGYTF

clone_size: NA
j_call: TRBJ1-3
v_call: TRBV12-3/TRBV12-4
cdr3_length: 13
d_call: NA
cdr3_nt: TGTGCCAGCAAGGTACAGGGCCTGAACACCATATATTTT
cdr3_aa: CASKVQGLNTIYF

clone_size: NA
j_call: TRBJ2-6
v_call: TRBV9
cdr3_length: 16
d_call: NA
cdr3_nt: TGTGCCAGCAGCGTAGAGGGGGGCCCAGGGGCCAACGTCCTGACTTTC
cdr3_aa: CASSVEGGPGANVLTF